The entry that follows covers one T cell receptor beta chain sequence. The entry originates in a study of ipilimumab plus nivolumab after autologous stem cell transplantation. Study overall: A median of 8 nivolumab and 4 or 5 ipilimumab doses were given.

Some clones are missing from TCRdb's copy, which holds only in-frame ones; the method was immunoSEQ multiplex PCR. The data show about 12,000 clones, with about 70% seen just once and roughly 28% held by the top ten. This CDR3 comprises 12 residues. CDR1 and CDR2 from the germline V gene are SNHLY and FYNNEI. V lost 6 bases and J 1 base, leaving 7 bases between the germline ends. The input for sequencing was PBMCs, taken in a trial of ipilimumab plus nivolumab as post-transplant consolidation. The TCR was taken from a male donor with diffuse large B-cell lymphoma. The chain employs TRBV2 and TRBJ2-7; D is uncertain. CDR3 coding DNA: TGTGCCAGCAGGGGCGCTTCCTACGAGCAGTACTTC. It is translated as CASRGASYEQYF.